Below are 23 T cell receptor beta chains sequenced from a single sample in a study of T-cell reconstitution after alpha-beta-depleted transplantation in children. Unique molecular identifiers were built into the TCRbeta library. MiXCR was run by TCRdb on the PCR reads, yielding one entry per CDR3 protein. The sample records approximately 500,000 distinct CDR3 sequences, 25% to 30% being singletons. Sequenced material: PBMCs, taken before TCRalphabeta/CD19-depleted stem cell transplant. Every receptor here comes from a boy younger than two with Wiskott-Aldrich syndrome, due to receive a stem cell transplant.

V and J are TRBV12-3 or TRBV12-4 and TRBJ2-2; D unclear. V shed 2 bases and J shed 6 bases, with 7 bases lying between them. There are 13 residues in the CDR3. The CDR3 sequence: CASSLKPAGELFF. The CDR3 DNA is TGTGCCAGCAGTTTAAAGCCCGCCGGGGAGCTGTTTTTT.

The rearrangement uses TRBV19 and TRBJ2-7; 8 nucleotides agree with TRBD2. Looked up from germline, CDR1 is LNHDA and CDR2 is SQIVND (reference sequence). The CDR3 runs 15 residues. V was pared by 3 bases and J by 3 bases, with 7 bases of the junction left unmatched. The CDR3 is CASSILTGGLYEQYF. The DNA of the CDR3 is TGTGCCAGTAGTATTCTCACGGGAGGGCTCTACGAGCAGTACTTC.

The chain employs TRBV27 and TRBJ2-3, with a weak D call TRBD2 (6 bases). Germline lookup yields CDR1 MNHEY and CDR2 SMNVEV (reference sequence). The CDR3 runs 16 residues. Deletions cut 5 bases from V and 2 bases from J, with 17 bases between. CDR3 DNA: TGTGCCAGCAGTAGGTGGAGTAGCGGCCCCACAGATACGCAGTATTTT. It translates to CASSRWSSGPTDTQYF.

This chain uses TRBV10-3 with TRBJ2-5, with 7 bases that match TRBD1. CDR1 ENHRY and CDR2 SYGVKD come from the germline V gene. The CDR3 spans 13 residues. J lost 0 bases, V lost 10 bases, and 5 bases had no gene match. CDR3 residues: CATEGQNQETQYF. CDR3 coding DNA: TGTGCCACCGAGGGACAGAACCAAGAGACCCAGTACTTC.

The chain combines TRBV4-1 with TRBJ2-3; 7 nucleotides align to TRBD2. Germline loops: CDR1 MGHRA, CDR2 YSYEKL. CDR3 length equals 12 residues. V lost 5 bases, J lost 4 bases, and 0 bases stayed unmatched. CDR3 in DNA: TGCGCCAGCAGCGCGGGGGCAGATACGCAGTATTTT. Translating it yields CASSAGADTQYF.

This chain links TRBV27 with TRBJ1-5; a possible D gene is TRBD1 (6 bases). This CDR3 is 14 amino acids long. The germline V gene encodes CDR1 MNHEY and CDR2 SMNVEV (reference sequence). V lost 2 bases and J lost 3, with 8 bases in between. The CDR3 region has the DNA TGTGCCAGCAGTTTAAGGGACAACAATCAGCCCCAGCATTTT. Its translation: CASSLRDNNQPQHF.

The chain recombines TRBV7-7 with TRBJ2-2; TRBD2 matches 14 bases. Germline lookup yields CDR1 SSHAT and CDR2 FNYEAQ (reference sequence). Trimming took 5 bases from V and 2 from J; bases not matched to a gene: 4. The length of the CDR3 is 17 residues. CDR3 bases: TGTGCCAGCAGCCGGACTAGCGGGAGGTTTAACACCGGGGAGCTGTTTTTT. It translates to CASSRTSGRFNTGELFF.

The CDR3 DNA sequence: TGTGCCAGCAGCGTAGGACCTCGGGAGGATCTTCAGTTCTTC. Translation: CASSVGPREDLQFF. V usage is TRBV9 and J usage is TRBJ2-1; 7 nucleotides align to TRBD2. This CDR3 has 14 amino acids. Germline CDR1 reads SGDLS; CDR2 reads YYNGEE. V dropped 0 bases and J dropped 13; count of bases not matched to a gene: 10.

This clonotype was detected only a few times. The chain recombines TRBV24-1 with TRBJ2-2; 11 bases line up with TRBD1. The CDR3 extends over 16 amino acids. In germline, CDR1 is KGHDR, CDR2 SFDVKD. The V and J ends lost 5 bases and 3 bases, in that order; junction bases with no gene match: 4. CDR3 in DNA: TGTGCCACCAGTGGTGGACAGGGGGCAGACACCGGGGAGCTGTTTTTT. Protein sequence: CATSGGQGADTGELFF.

The chain joins TRBV13 to TRBJ2-7, with TRBD1 as a possible D gene (5 bases). CDR1 PRHDT and CDR2 FYEKMQ come from the germline V gene (reference sequence). This CDR3 has 13 residues. V lost 3 bases, J lost 8 bases, and 14 bases lay in between. This CDR3 is CASSFLGAFQQYF. CDR3 DNA: TGTGCCAGCAGCTTTCTTGGGGCCTTCCAGCAGTACTTC.

The chain carries TRBV2 and TRBJ2-2; D remains unclear. The V gene lost 3 bases and the J gene lost 0 bases, with 23 bases spanning the gap. Germline V gene lookup returns CDR1 SNHLY and CDR2 FYNNEI. This CDR3 spans 20 amino acids. CDR3 coding DNA: TGTGCCAGCAGTGAGAATCGGCATGGCATAACCTCCGCGAACACCGGGGAGCTGTTTTTT. This codes for CASSENRHGITSANTGELFF.

This chain joins TRBV5-1 and TRBJ2-1; 9 bases agree with TRBD2. Unmatched junction bases numbered 5, after V lost 4 bases and J lost 0 bases. CDR3 length equals 16 residues. CDR1 SGHRS and CDR2 YFSETQ come from the germline V gene. This chain's CDR3 is CASSNLTSGSYNEQFF. The DNA for the CDR3 is TGCGCCAGCAGCAACCTGACTAGCGGCTCCTACAATGAGCAGTTCTTC. Based on the CDR3 plus reference TRBV5-1 and TRBJ2-1, the full variable domain is KAGVTQTPRYLIKTRGQQVTLSCSPISGHRSVSWYQQTPGQGLQFLFEYFSETQRNKGNFPGRFSGRQFSNSRSEMNVSTLELGDSALYLCASSNLTSGSYNEQFFGPGTRLTVL.

This clonotype was observed a few times. The V call is TRBV12-3 or TRBV12-4, the J call TRBJ2-7; 7 bases fit TRBD1. J gave up 2 bases and V 7 bases, and 11 bases lay outside the gene matches. The CDR3 covers 15 residues. In DNA, the CDR3 is TGTGCCAGCACTCTAGCCGGGACAGCTACCTACGAGCAGTACTTC. It translates to CASTLAGTATYEQYF.

Comment on this clonotype: This may come from a read error, since a much larger clone is one base off. This rearrangement joins TRBV12-3 or TRBV12-4 to TRBJ2-5; TRBD1 aligns across 7 bases. V was clipped by 7 bases and J by 1 base; unmatched bases: 6. This CDR3 is 14 amino acids long. CDR3 nucleotides: TGTGCCAGCACTTTTAGGGGGCTCCAAGAGACCCAGTACTTC. Translated: CASTFRGLQETQYF.

This clonotype was seen a handful of times. This chain connects TRBV10-3 to TRBJ2-2, with 7 bases that match TRBD2. The ends lost 3 bases at V and 3 bases at J; junction bases unmatched: 7. Germline V gives CDR1 ENHRY, CDR2 SYGVKD. There are 16 residues in the CDR3. In DNA form, the CDR3 reads TGTGCCATCAGTGACTCGACTAGCCGGTACACCGGGGAGCTGTTTTTT. It is translated as CAISDSTSRYTGELFF.

The chain combines TRBV11-2 with TRBJ2-5, with D possibly TRBD1 on 6 matching bases. The V end lost 3 bases, the J end lost 3 bases, and 11 bases lay between the germline ends. The germline gives CDR1 SGHAT, CDR2 FQNNGV. The CDR3 has 14 amino acids. CDR3 bases: TGTGCCAGCAGCTTCTGGGGGCCCGAAGAGACCCAGTACTTC. Its protein product is CASSFWGPEETQYF.

This clonotype showed up just once. The CDR3 loop is CASSFKGPTGELFF. The CDR3 coding sequence is TGCGCCAGCAGCTTCAAGGGACCTACCGGGGAGCTGTTTTTT. The genes are TRBV5-1 and TRBJ2-2; D may be TRBD1 or TRBD2 (5 bases each). Germline values: CDR1 SGHRS, CDR2 YFSETQ. The V and J ends lost 2 bases and 5 bases respectively, with 10 bases between them. The CDR3 runs 14 residues.

This sequence joins TRBV12-3 or TRBV12-4 and TRBJ2-7; TRBD1 aligns across 7 bases. The CDR3 loop spans 15 amino acids. V lost 6 bases, J lost 3 bases, and 11 bases stayed unmatched. CDR3 region: CASRKSRDRDYEQYF. The CDR3 bases are TGTGCCAGCAGGAAGAGCCGGGACAGAGACTACGAGCAGTACTTC.

The rearrangement links TRBV5-1 to TRBJ2-7; the match to TRBD1 covers 9 bases. V lost 0 bases, J lost 2 bases, and 6 bases stayed unmatched. Germline V gene sequence: CDR1 SGHRS, CDR2 YFSETQ. CDR3 length equals 16 residues. The CDR3 protein is CASSLAPGTGTYEQYF. In nucleotides, the CDR3 is TGCGCCAGCAGCTTGGCCCCCGGGACAGGGACCTACGAGCAGTACTTC.

This clonotype was found a few times. This sequence joins TRBV4-1 and TRBJ2-7; TRBD1 matches at 8 bases. CDR3 size: 15 residues. CDR1 and CDR2 (germline): MGHRA, YSYEKL. The junction had 7 bases not matched to a gene; V was cut back by 3 bases and J by 3 bases. The CDR3 DNA reads TGCGCCAGCAGCCAGGCTAGGACAGGGATCTACGAGCAGTACTTC. It specifies CASSQARTGIYEQYF.

This chain joins TRBV24-1 and TRBJ1-2, with 8 bases matching TRBD1. Germline-derived CDR1 and CDR2 are KGHDR and SFDVKD. V trimming: 4 bases; J trimming: 8 bases; junction bases outside the gene matches: 5. The CDR3 has 13 residues. The CDR3, as DNA: TGTGCCACCAGTGAGCGGACAGGGACGGGCTACACCTTC. As protein: CATSERTGTGYTF.

V gene TRBV11-2 combines with J gene TRBJ1-1; D is undetermined. The CDR3 loop spans 16 amino acids. The germline V and J ends were trimmed by 5 bases and 0 bases, with 16 bases remaining between them. Germline values: CDR1 SGHAT, CDR2 FQNNGV. The CDR3 DNA sequence: TGTGCCAGCAGCCCGACCCTCCTGGTTCTGAACACTGAAGCTTTCTTT. This encodes CASSPTLLVLNTEAFF.

The chain carries TRBV27 and TRBJ1-4; no clear D. Trimming shortened V by 5 bases and J by 5 bases, and 12 bases separated the two germline ends. The CDR3 sequence is 14 residues long. CDR1 and CDR2 (germline): MNHEY, SMNVEV (reference sequence). CDR3 sequence: CASSAPGSNEKLFF. Here the CDR3 DNA reads TGTGCCAGCAGTGCGCCGGGTTCCAATGAAAAACTGTTTTTT.